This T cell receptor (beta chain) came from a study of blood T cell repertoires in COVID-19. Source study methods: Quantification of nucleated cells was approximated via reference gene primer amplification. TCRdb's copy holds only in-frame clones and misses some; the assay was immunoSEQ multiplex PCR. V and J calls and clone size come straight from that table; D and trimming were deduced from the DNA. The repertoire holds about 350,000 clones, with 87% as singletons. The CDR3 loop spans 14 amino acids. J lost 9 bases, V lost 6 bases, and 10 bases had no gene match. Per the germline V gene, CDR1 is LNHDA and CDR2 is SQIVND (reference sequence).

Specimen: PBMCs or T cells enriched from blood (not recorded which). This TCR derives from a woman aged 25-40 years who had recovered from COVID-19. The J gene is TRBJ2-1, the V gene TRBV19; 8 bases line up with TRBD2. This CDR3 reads CASRLAGAISEQFF. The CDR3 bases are TGTGCCAGTAGGCTAGCGGGTGCGATCAGTGAGCAGTTCTTC.